The present entry profiles one T cell receptor (beta chain) with its context. This sample stems from a study of blood T cell repertoires in COVID-19. Per the original data handling: By means of reference gene primer amplification, nucleated cell counts were estimated. Profiling relied on immunoSEQ multiplex PCR, and the TCRdb table lists in-frame clones only, not all of them. V and J calls and clone size are given by that table; D and trimming were obtained from the DNA. The sample lists about 300,000 clones, about 82% occurring once. The V and J ends lost 6 bases and 4 bases respectively, with 16 bases between them. The germline gives CDR1 SQVTM, CDR2 ANQGSEA. There are 13 residues in the CDR3.

This clonotype was obtained from a woman aged 45-65 years with acute or convalescent COVID-19. Specimen: peripheral blood. The chain joins TRBV29-1 to TRBJ2-7; maybe TRBD1 (6 bases). Here the CDR3 DNA reads TGCAGCGTGCCCTGGGCAGGGACATACGAGCAGTACTTC. Protein product: CSVPWAGTYEQYF.